This T cell receptor beta chain was found in a study of control samples from healthy donors and cancer patients. CDR3 length: 15 amino acids. Deletions cut 2 bases from V and 6 bases from J, with 14 bases between. The germline CDR1 and CDR2 sequences are MNHNY and SVGAGI (reference sequence). Generated by immunoSEQ multiplex PCR, the TCRdb table keeps only in-frame clones and is missing some. The table has some 100,000 clones, around 86% seen once. This clonotype originated in a woman in her fifties or sixties in good health. The sequencing input was blood. This chain joins TRBV6-6 and TRBJ2-4; weak D call: TRBD1 (5 bases). The CDR3 coding sequence is TGTGCCAGCAGTTACGGTCTGGCAGGGCCAAACATTCAGTACTTC. Protein sequence: CASSYGLAGPNIQYF.